What follows are 6 T cell receptor beta chains derived from one specimen sequenced in a study of blood T cells in healthy people across ages. A second PCR, run for roughly 7 to 12 cycles, used a sample-barcoded 5' primer plus a J-beta primer mix. One entry per CDR3 protein results from TCRdb running MiXCR on the 5' RACE reads. The table shows hundreds of thousands of distinct CDR3 sequences, with approximately 30% occurring only once. The specimen sequenced was blood. All receptors derive from a woman aged 80 or older in good health.

This clonotype was counted only a few times. V and J are TRBV20-1 and TRBJ1-1; D not resolved. The CDR3 covers 12 residues. Trimming stripped 0 bases from V and 11 bases from J, with 13 bases between. Germline CDR1 is DFQATT and CDR2 is SNEGSKA (reference sequence). In nucleotides, the CDR3 is TGCAGTGCTAGAGATCTTAAACTGGGGGCTTTCTTT. Translation: CSARDLKLGAFF.

V gene TRBV2 combines with J gene TRBJ2-1; TRBD2 might be the D (5 bases). Germline loops: CDR1 SNHLY, CDR2 FYNNEI. This CDR3 region has 15 residues. V lost 2 bases to trimming and J lost 3 bases, with 11 bases between them. The CDR3 DNA reads as TGTGCCAGCAGTGAAATGAGCGGAGACTACAATGAGCAGTTCTTC. Translation: CASSEMSGDYNEQFF.

J is TRBJ2-1 and V is TRBV11-2; D is possibly TRBD1 (5 bases). The germline V gene has CDR1 SGHAT and CDR2 FQNNGV. The CDR3 has 15 residues. Between the trimmed V and J ends, which lost 6 bases and 1 base, there was a span of 13 bases. Written as DNA, the CDR3 is TGTGCCAGCAGAGGCCAACAGGCTTCCTACAATGAGCAGTTCTTC. This sequence encodes CASRGQQASYNEQFF.

There are a few counts of this clonotype. The CDR3 loop reads CASSYTGKGWTEAFF. The CDR3 bases are TGCGCCAGCAGCTACACAGGGAAGGGGTGGACTGAAGCTTTCTTT. This sequence joins TRBV5-1 and TRBJ1-1; a weak D match, TRBD1 (6 bases). CDR1 is SGHRS and CDR2 is YFSETQ in the germline V gene. This CDR3 has 15 residues. V lost 3 bases, J lost 5 bases, and 17 bases lay in between.

The gene calls are TRBV6-6 and TRBJ2-6; 7 bases fit TRBD2. CDR3 length equals 16 residues. Germline V CDR1 and CDR2: MNHNY, SVGAGI (reference sequence). V lost 0 bases, J lost 2 bases, and 1 base stayed unmatched. The CDR3: CASSYSREPGANVLTF. CDR3 nucleotide sequence: TGTGCCAGCAGTTACTCGCGGGAGCCTGGGGCCAACGTCCTGACTTTC.

The chain combines TRBV5-5 with TRBJ2-1; 7 bases match TRBD1. Germline-derived CDR1 and CDR2 are SGHKS and YYEKEE (reference sequence). The CDR3 spans 14 residues. The trim removed 4 bases at V and 6 bases at J, leaving 7 bases unmatched. The CDR3 DNA reads as TGTGCCAGCAGCCCCGGGACAGACCCCAATGAGCAGTTCTTC. It specifies CASSPGTDPNEQFF. Full variable domain (remainder filled in from reference TRBV5-5 and TRBJ2-1): DAGVTQSPTHLIKTRGQQVTLRCSPISGHKSVSWYQQVLGQGPQFIFQYYEKEERGRGNFPDRFSARQFPNYSSELNVNALLLGDSALYLCASSPGTDPNEQFFGPGTRLTVL.